The next 16 T cell receptor beta chains were all read from a single sample in a study of shared clonotypes between healthy human individuals. Repertoires were generated with immunoSEQ multiplex PCR, while TCRdb's copy carries only in-frame clones and drops some. Found here are over 700,000 clones, over 55% of them singletons; the top ten hold approximately 2%. Material: memory CD4+ T cells sorted from blood. Regarding subset: CD45RA-negative fraction. These receptors were obtained from a woman aged 25 to 39 in good health.

The chain joins TRBV6-5 to TRBJ2-5; 8 bases match TRBD2. The CDR3 totals 14 residues. V was clipped by 5 bases and J by 2 bases; unmatched bases: 4. Germline V CDR1 and CDR2: MNHEY, SVGAGI. The CDR3 bases are TGTGCCAGCAGTCAAGCGGGAGCTCAAGAGACCCAGTACTTC. It translates to CASSQAGAQETQYF.

The chain uses TRBV7-2 and TRBJ2-3; D unclear. This CDR3 is built from 15 residues. Germline V gene lookup returns CDR1 SGHTA and CDR2 FQGNSA. V lost 0 bases to trimming and J lost 1 base, with 8 bases between them. The CDR3 is CASSLASSGTDTQYF. As DNA, the CDR3 is TGTGCCAGCAGCTTAGCGTCCAGCGGCACAGATACGCAGTATTTT.

This clone was seen only a few times. This chain joins TRBV5-1 and TRBJ2-1; no clear D gene. Germline V gives CDR1 SGHRS, CDR2 YFSETQ. CDR3 length: 13 residues. V lost 4 bases and J lost 10, with 15 bases in between. The DNA for the CDR3 is TGCGCCAGCAGCATCCTACGAGGAGACGAGCAGTTCTTC. Protein sequence: CASSILRGDEQFF.

This clone was seen only a few times. CDR3 in amino acids: CASSPHSNQPQHF. The CDR3 coding sequence is TGCGCCAGCAGCCCTCATAGCAATCAGCCCCAGCATTTT. The genes are TRBV10-1 and TRBJ1-5; D gene unclear. Trimming shortened V by 6 bases and J by 0 bases, and 6 bases separated the two germline ends. The CDR3 contains 13 residues. Germline V gives CDR1 WNHNN, CDR2 SYGVQD (reference sequence).

The chain joins TRBV5-6 to TRBJ1-1, with unresolved D. Germline V gives CDR1 SGHDT, CDR2 YYEEEE. The CDR3 is made up of 13 amino acids. The germline V and J ends were trimmed by 3 bases and 13 bases, with 19 bases remaining between them. Here the CDR3 reads CASSSWTVGYDFF. CDR3 sequence (DNA): TGTGCCAGCAGCTCCTGGACGGTTGGGTATGATTTCTTT. The full variable domain, rest sourced from reference TRBV5-6 and TRBJ1-1, is DAGVTQSPTHLIKTRGQQVTLRCSPKSGHDTVSWYQQALGQGPQFIFQYYEEEERQRGNFPDRFSGHQFPNYSSELNVNALLLGDSALYLCASSSWTVGYDFFGQGTRLTVV.

This chain joins TRBV30 and TRBJ2-3; no clear D. Germline CDR1 and CDR2: GTSNPN and SVGIG (reference sequence). The CDR3 sequence is 16 residues long. V shed 0 bases and J shed 3 bases, with 16 bases lying between them. CDR3 protein: CAWSVLPRRFTDTQYF. Here the CDR3 DNA reads TGTGCCTGGAGTGTACTCCCTCGAAGGTTTACAGATACGCAGTATTTT.

The rearrangement links TRBV27 to TRBJ1-5; D not certain. V lost 2 bases to trimming and J lost 3 bases, with 11 bases between them. Looked up from germline, CDR1 is MNHEY and CDR2 is SMNVEV (reference sequence). The CDR3 totals 15 residues. CDR3 in DNA: TGTGCCAGCAGTTTAGCAGCAGCAATCAATCAGCCCCAGCATTTT. This translates into CASSLAAAINQPQHF.

The chain recombines TRBV5-1 with TRBJ2-2, with D perhaps assigned TRBD1 or TRBD2 (5 bases each). CDR3 length equals 17 residues. Trimming took off 1 base at V and 2 bases at J, with 15 bases between the two ends. Germline CDR1 SGHRS, CDR2 YFSETQ. CDR3 DNA: TGCGCCAGCAGCTTGCCGTCCGGCAGGGACAACACCGGGGAGCTGTTTTTT. Encoded protein: CASSLPSGRDNTGELFF. Combining the CDR3 with reference TRBV5-1 and TRBJ2-2 gives the whole variable domain KAGVTQTPRYLIKTRGQQVTLSCSPISGHRSVSWYQQTPGQGLQFLFEYFSETQRNKGNFPGRFSGRQFSNSRSEMNVSTLELGDSALYLCASSLPSGRDNTGELFFGEGSRLTVL.

The V call is TRBV27, the J call TRBJ2-5; 7 nucleotides match TRBD2. The CDR3 is 14 amino acids. With V trimmed by 3 bases and J by 2 bases, 3 bases remained unmatched. CDR1 is MNHEY, CDR2 SMNVEV, per germline (reference sequence). CDR3 in DNA: TGTGCCAGCAGTTTCTGGGGGGGGCAAGAGACCCAGTACTTC. It yields the protein CASSFWGGQETQYF.

This clone was counted at least ten times. The rearrangement uses TRBV9 and TRBJ2-2; D unresolved. The CDR3 totals 13 residues. V dropped 5 bases and J dropped 2 bases, with 7 bases sitting between them. The V gene's germline CDR1 is SGDLS and CDR2 YYNGEE. CDR3 residues: CASRDYNTGELFF. CDR3 bases: TGTGCCAGCAGGGATTATAACACCGGGGAGCTGTTTTTT. Looking up the rest from reference TRBV9 and TRBJ2-2 gives the full variable domain: DSGVTQTPKHLITATGQRVTLRCSPRSGDLSVYWYQQSLDQGLQFLIQYYNGEERAKGNILERFSAQQFPDLHSELNLSSLELGDSALYFCASRDYNTGELFFGEGSRLTVL.

At least ten counts were recorded for this clone. The chain uses TRBV19 and TRBJ2-7; 12 bases agree with TRBD1. V shed 4 bases, J shed 5 bases, and the junction held 9 bases outside the gene matches. CDR1 is LNHDA and CDR2 is SQIVND in the germline V gene (reference sequence). The CDR3 spans 16 residues. The CDR3: CASSTPGQGAKNEQYF. The CDR3, as DNA: TGTGCCAGTAGTACGCCGGGACAGGGGGCGAAGAACGAGCAGTACTTC.

This clone has just one count. V gene TRBV19 combines with J gene TRBJ1-5; D is ambiguous. V shed 7 bases and J shed 2 bases, with 12 bases lying between them. The CDR3 is 14 amino acids. Germline V gene data show CDR1 as LNHDA and CDR2 as SQIVND (reference sequence). As DNA, the CDR3 is TGTGCCAGTAACCAGATAGGAGGCAATCAGCCCCAGCATTTT. Translating it yields CASNQIGGNQPQHF.

This clone showed up just a few times. The chain uses TRBV10-3 and TRBJ1-1, with 9 bases that match TRBD1. The germline CDR1 and CDR2 sequences are ENHRY and SYGVKD. The CDR3 is made up of 14 amino acids. J gave up 0 bases and V 8 bases, and 4 bases lay outside the gene matches. CDR3 nucleotide sequence: TGTGCCATCGGGACAGGGCAAATGAACACTGAAGCTTTCTTT. Translated, it gives CAIGTGQMNTEAFF.

This clone came up many times. The chain uses TRBV2 and TRBJ2-1, with 8 bases aligning to TRBD2. The CDR3 contains 16 residues. V dropped 5 bases and J dropped 0; count of bases not matched to a gene: 6. CDR1 is SNHLY and CDR2 is FYNNEI in the germline V gene. The CDR3 loop is CASSLTSASSYNEQFF. Written as DNA, the CDR3 is TGTGCCAGCAGTCTGACTAGCGCCAGCTCCTACAATGAGCAGTTCTTC.

The chain combines TRBV30 with TRBJ2-5; tentatively, D is TRBD2 (6 bases). The J call may be faulty, since TRBJ2-7 better matches the DNA end. Germline CDR1 and CDR2: GTSNPN and SVGIG (reference sequence). The CDR3 is 12 residues long. The CDR3 reads CAADGGSYEQYF. Written as DNA, the CDR3 is TGTGCCGCGGATGGGGGGTCCTACGAGCAGTACTTC.

This clone was counted only a few times. This chain links TRBV11-2 with TRBJ2-2, with 8 nucleotides matching TRBD1. CDR3 length equals 17 residues. Germline CDR1 is SGHAT and CDR2 is FQNNGV. V lost 2 bases to trimming and J lost 5 bases; unmatched junction nucleotides: 10. The CDR3 reads CASSLRSRTGRTGELFF. CDR3 DNA sequence: TGTGCCAGCAGCTTAAGGTCACGGACAGGGCGGACCGGGGAGCTGTTTTTT.